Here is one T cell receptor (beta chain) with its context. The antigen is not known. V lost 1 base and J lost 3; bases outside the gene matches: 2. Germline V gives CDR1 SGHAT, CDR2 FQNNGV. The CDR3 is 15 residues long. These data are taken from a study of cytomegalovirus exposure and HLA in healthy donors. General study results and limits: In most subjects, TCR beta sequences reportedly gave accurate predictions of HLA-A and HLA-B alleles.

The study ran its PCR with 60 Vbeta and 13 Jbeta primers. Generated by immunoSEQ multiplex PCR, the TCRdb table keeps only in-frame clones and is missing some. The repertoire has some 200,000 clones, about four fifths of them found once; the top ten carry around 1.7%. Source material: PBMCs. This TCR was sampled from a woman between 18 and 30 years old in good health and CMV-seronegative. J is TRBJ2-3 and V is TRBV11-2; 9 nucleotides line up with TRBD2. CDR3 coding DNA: TGTGCCAGCAGCTTAGGGAGCGGGAGGACAGATACGCAGTATTTT. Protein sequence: CASSLGSGRTDTQYF.